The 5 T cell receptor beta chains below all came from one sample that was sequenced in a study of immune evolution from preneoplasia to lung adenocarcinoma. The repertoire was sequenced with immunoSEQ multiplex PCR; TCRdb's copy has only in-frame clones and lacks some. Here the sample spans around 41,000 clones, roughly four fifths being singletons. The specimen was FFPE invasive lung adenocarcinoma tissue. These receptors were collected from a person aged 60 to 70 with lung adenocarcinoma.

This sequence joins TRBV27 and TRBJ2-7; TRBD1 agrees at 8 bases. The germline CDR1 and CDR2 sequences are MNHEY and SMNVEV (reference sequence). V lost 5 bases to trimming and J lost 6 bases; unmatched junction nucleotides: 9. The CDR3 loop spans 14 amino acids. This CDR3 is CASSRERTGFEQYF. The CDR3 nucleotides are TGTGCCAGCAGTCGAGAACGGACAGGGTTCGAGCAGTACTTC.

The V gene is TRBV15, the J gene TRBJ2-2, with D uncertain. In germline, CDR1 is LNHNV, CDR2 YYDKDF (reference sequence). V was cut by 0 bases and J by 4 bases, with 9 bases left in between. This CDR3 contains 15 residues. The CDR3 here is CATSRERVSTGELFF. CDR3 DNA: TGTGCCACCAGCAGAGAAAGGGTCTCCACCGGGGAGCTGTTTTTT.

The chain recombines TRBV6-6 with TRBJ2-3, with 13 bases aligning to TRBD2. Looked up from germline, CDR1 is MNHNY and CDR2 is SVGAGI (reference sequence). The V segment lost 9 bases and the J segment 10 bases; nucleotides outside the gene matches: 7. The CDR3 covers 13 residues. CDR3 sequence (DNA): TGTGCCAGTTGGACTAGCGGGAGATCTGCGCAGTATTTT. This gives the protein CASWTSGRSAQYF.

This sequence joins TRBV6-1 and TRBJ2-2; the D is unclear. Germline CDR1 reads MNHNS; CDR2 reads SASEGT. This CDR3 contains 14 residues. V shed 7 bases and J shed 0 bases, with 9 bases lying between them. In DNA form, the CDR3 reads TGTGCCAGCAAGTTAATAGCGAACACCGGGGAGCTGTTTTTT. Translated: CASKLIANTGELFF.

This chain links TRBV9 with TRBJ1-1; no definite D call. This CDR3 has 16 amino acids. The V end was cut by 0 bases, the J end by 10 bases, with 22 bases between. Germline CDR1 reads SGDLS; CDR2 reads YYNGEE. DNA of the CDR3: TGTGCCAGCAGCGTAGGAGCCGGGAGCAGCGGTAAGGGAGCTTTCTTT. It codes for CASSVGAGSSGKGAFF.